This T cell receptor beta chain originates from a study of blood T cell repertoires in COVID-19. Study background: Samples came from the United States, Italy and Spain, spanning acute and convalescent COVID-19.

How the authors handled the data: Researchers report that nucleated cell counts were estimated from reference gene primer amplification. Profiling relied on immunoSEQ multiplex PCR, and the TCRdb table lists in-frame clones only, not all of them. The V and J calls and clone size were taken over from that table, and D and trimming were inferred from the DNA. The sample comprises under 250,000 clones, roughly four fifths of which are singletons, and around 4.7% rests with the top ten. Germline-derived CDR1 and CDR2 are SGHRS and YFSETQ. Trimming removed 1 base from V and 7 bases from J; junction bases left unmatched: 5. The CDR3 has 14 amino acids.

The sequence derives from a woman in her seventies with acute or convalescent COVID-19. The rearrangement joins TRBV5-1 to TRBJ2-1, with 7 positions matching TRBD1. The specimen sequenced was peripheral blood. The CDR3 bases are TGCGCCAGCAGCTTGCCGACAGGGTCAAATGAGCAGTTCTTC. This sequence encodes CASSLPTGSNEQFF. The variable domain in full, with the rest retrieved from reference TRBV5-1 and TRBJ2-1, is KAGVTQTPRYLIKTRGQQVTLSCSPISGHRSVSWYQQTPGQGLQFLFEYFSETQRNKGNFPGRFSGRQFSNSRSEMNVSTLELGDSALYLCASSLPTGSNEQFFGPGTRLTVL.